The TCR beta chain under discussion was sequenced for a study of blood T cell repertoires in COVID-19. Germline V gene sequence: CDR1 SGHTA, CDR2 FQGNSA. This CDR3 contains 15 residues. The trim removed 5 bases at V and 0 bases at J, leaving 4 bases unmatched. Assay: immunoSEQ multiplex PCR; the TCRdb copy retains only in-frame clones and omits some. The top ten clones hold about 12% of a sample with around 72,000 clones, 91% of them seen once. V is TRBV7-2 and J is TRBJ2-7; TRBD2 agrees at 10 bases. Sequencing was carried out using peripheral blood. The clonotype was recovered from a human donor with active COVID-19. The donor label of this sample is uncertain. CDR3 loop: CASSATSGNSYEQYF. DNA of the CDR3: TGTGCCAGCAGCGCAACTAGCGGGAACTCCTACGAGCAGTACTTC.